This TCR beta chain was identified during a study of blood T cell repertoires in COVID-19. At the level of the study: Sample material is recorded as cDNA or gDNA derived from T cells, B-cell-depleted T cells, or PBMCs.

Germline values: CDR1 MNHEY, CDR2 SVGAGI. The CDR3 has 15 amino acids. With 5 bases clipped from V and 5 bases from J, the junction kept 8 bases outside the gene matches. This table comes from immunoSEQ multiplex PCR, and its TCRdb copy is limited to in-frame clones, with some not included. The sample comprises 88,000 or so clones, roughly 91% of which are singletons, and 1% to 1.5% rests with the top ten. The gene calls are TRBV6-5 and TRBJ2-1; TRBD2 matches 8 bases. The sequenced sample was PBMCs or T cells enriched from blood (not recorded which). The sequence was obtained from a woman aged 45-59 years with acute COVID-19. The CDR3 protein is CASSTLLSGNNEQFF. In DNA form, the CDR3 reads TGTGCCAGCAGTACTCTACTTAGCGGGAACAATGAGCAGTTCTTC.